This T cell receptor (beta chain) was sequenced during a study of T cell responses to AZD1222 COVID-19 vaccine. Produced via immunoSEQ multiplex PCR; TCRdb's table is partial and in-frame only. The sample lists around 130,000 clones, over 75% seen once, with roughly a sixth in the top ten. V was trimmed by 7 bases and J by 1 base, leaving 10 bases between them. Germline assignment: CDR1 WSHSY and CDR2 SAAADI. The CDR3 has 13 amino acids. Sequencing used peripheral blood, obtained on day 0 of MenACWY control vaccination. The chain uses TRBV10-2 and TRBJ1-1, with a tentative D call TRBD1 (5 bases). The receptor was derived from an adult in good health. CDR3 DNA: TGCGCCAGCAAACTAGGGGAGAACACTGAAGCTTTCTTT. It specifies CASKLGENTEAFF.